This entry features one T cell receptor beta chain sequence. This clone was counted only a few times. The antigen this receptor binds is unknown. Per-base qualities were not stored, and no clone one base away is much larger. Measured from the cysteine to the phenylalanine, the CDR3 is 16 residues long. This entry keeps only the CDR3 DNA: 48 bases, framed from base 1. The germline V end is reduced by 2 bases and the J end by 1 base; junction bases left unmatched: 5. Per the germline V gene, SGHRS is the CDR1 and YFSETQ is the CDR2. The library was produced with the immunoSEQ multiplex PCR assay. The multiplex PCR relied on a mix of 60 forward primers for TCR Vbeta segments and 13 reverse primers for TCR Jbeta segments. The CDR3 region of rearranged TCR beta genes was amplified from genomic DNA with a multiplex PCR assay. On the Illumina HiSeq System, the amplified TCR beta libraries were sequenced as 87-base-pair reads. The original pipeline was this. In a later analysis, tens of millions of unique TCR beta chains were counted across the roughly 670 repertoires, and roughly 10 million of these chains were shared by at least two donors. Raw reads were error-corrected and collapsed into unique sequences with a nearest-neighbor algorithm that merged closely related sequences to remove PCR and sequencing errors. Alignment of CDR3 sequences to IMGT reference sequences was used to assign V, D and J gene segments. For a sequence to be retained, a match of at least six nucleotides to both a V gene segment and a J gene segment was required. A rearrangement was called productive if the CDR3 had no stop codons and remained in frame with V and J, and every other rearrangement was called non-productive. CDR3 was defined according to IMGT convention as the region running from the second conserved V-encoded cysteine to the conserved J-encoded phenylalanine. The earlier analysis of about 570 of the donors excluded any sequence lacking an unambiguous match to a single V gene segment. In an earlier analysis of 587 of the donors, V segments were called functional above 56.7% productive rearrangements and were called segregating when the between-donor standard deviation exceeded 5%. A statistical classification framework was built to diagnose cytomegalovirus status from the catalog of TCR beta chain sequences. In a later analysis, TCR nucleotide sequences were compared against IMGT/GENE-DB human TR gene sequences so that V and J genes could be assigned. The TCRdist pipeline was used in a later analysis to assign CDR3 sequences and most-parsimonious VDJ recombination scenarios. In a later analysis, every TCR beta chain was defined by the combination of its CDR3 amino acid sequence and its V-gene family, and reads without a unique V-gene family were dropped. A later analysis removed 592 highly shared, low-generation-probability nucleotide sequences to deal with suspected cross-contamination and a sequencing artifact. In a later analysis, a clonal expansion index for each public chain was calculated from normalized within-repertoire ranks of inferred template counts. In a later analysis, generation probabilities were computed with a VDJ recombination model fitted to out-of-frame rearrangements, and the resulting probabilities were checked against IGoR. In a later analysis, TCR-TCR, TCR-HLA and TCR-CMV co-occurrence was scored with hypergeometric tests, and a repertoire-size bias correction was applied to TCR pairs. A later analysis estimated false discovery rates by permuting HLA or CMV assignments 20 times. In a later analysis, co-occurring TCRs were grouped with DBSCAN, and TCRdist sequence similarity was added when clustering was performed within HLA-allele-positive subsets. For co-occurrence clustering, repertoires with fewer than 30,000 or more than 120,000 public chains were excluded, along with five or six repertoires with anomalous nucleotide sharing. Sourced from immuneACCESS, this table was stored by TCRdb with only in-frame sequences that have V and J called. A share of the clones is absent; for the studies checked, an unresolved V gene accounts for under half, and the remainder has no known explanation. V, J and clone size derive from that table, while D and trimming were established from the DNA sequence. This sample comprises 150,000 to 200,000 clones, about 78% of them detected only once. The ten largest account for more than 5.5% of the sample.

These data are taken from a study of cytomegalovirus exposure and HLA in healthy donors (dated by TCRdb to about 2017). A note on the overall study: An earlier analysis of roughly 570 of the donors reported approximately 300 Gb of sequence data and 117 million unique TCR beta sequences obtained from about 179 million T cells. On average, roughly 250,000 unique TCR beta nucleotide sequences were sequenced per donor among about 400 genotyped donors of the cohort, with roughly 18% of those sequences being non-productive. A handful of DR-DQ haplotypes were handled as single units for association and clustering because linkage in the cohort was strong. In a later genetic analysis, genome-wide SNP genotypes for about three fifths of the roughly 670 donors were used, and that subset was treated as a discovery cohort. To study patterns of TCR occurrence, a later analysis re-analyzed previously published TCR beta repertoires from more than 550 donors and added high-resolution HLA genotyping. Typing coverage varied by locus: roughly 629-640 donors for A, B, C, DRB1 and DQB1; more than 500 for DQA1; over 600 for DPA1; roughly 450 for DPB1. Rather than drawing on any new phenotypic data, the later analysis identified candidate immune exposures from TCR beta sequences and the way those sequences occurred across donors. Class I and class II HLA loci were covered by the typing at four-digit resolution. The study used immunosequencing to profile the T cell repertoires of approximately 690 subjects and linked those repertoires to cytomegalovirus serostatus. To predict cytomegalovirus infection status, the study brought together high-throughput TCR immunosequencing, statistical association of individual TCRs with disease status, and machine learning. Of the 350 to 450 genotyped donors, 81% were placed in the genetic ancestry cluster associated with self-reported Caucasian donors. The study aimed to test whether signatures of past pathogen exposure could be identified by cataloging public T cell receptors. Donor age, sex, ethnicity and CMV serostatus were compiled alongside the repertoire data. Besides the first cohort of under 700 subjects, a separate validation cohort made up of 120 different subjects was used. About 280 gigabases of sequencing data and some 85 million unique TCR sequences were included in an early release covering roughly 600 HLA-typed donors. All discovery cohort repertoires had been generated using a single sequencing platform. To decide whether each TCR beta V gene segment behaved as functional or pseudogenic, an earlier analysis of 587 of the donors relied on high-throughput TCR beta sequencing. The research as a whole found: A cluster of highly shared sequence variants was judged likely to be a technical artifact of the sequencing pipeline. In the study, 164 TCR beta chains were listed as associated with cytomegalovirus. Cytomegalovirus status was reported to be diagnosed by the classifier with high specificity and sensitivity in both the original and validation cohorts. At a false discovery rate of 0.05, a later analysis linked roughly 17,000 TCR beta sequences to specific HLA alleles. In a later analysis, TCR association rates were found to vary across HLA loci, with the most associated TCRs seen for DRB1 alleles and the fewest for HLA-C alleles. Because the 87-base-pair reads could not distinguish some IMGT-functional V segments, including TRBV6-2 and TRBV6-3, those segments were excluded. Roughly uniform sequencing depth across donors was assumed in presence/absence analyses, although this assumption may not hold. Across donors, most TCR sequences were observed very rarely, whereas some public TCRs were present in many individuals. The authors suggested that the approach could potentially be generalized to other disease states and immunological phenotypes. In a later analysis, most CMV-associated TCR beta chains were found to appear HLA-restricted, with HLA associations seemingly driven largely by CMV exposure. In a later genetic analysis, fewer N-insertions in productive TCRs were reported among donors in an Asian-associated ancestry cluster than the roughly 710-donor mean. Because HLA typing was missing for some donors at each locus, association tests included only the typed subset. The cohort was sequenced for TCR beta chains only, and without alpha or paired-chain data the features that could be detected were limited. Broadly in line with IMGT annotations, most TCR beta V segments showed up in productive rearrangements about 90% or about 30% of the time in an earlier analysis of 587 of the donors. A further reported finding was that TCR beta sequences accurately predicted the HLA-A and HLA-B alleles for most subjects in the first cohort. In vitro tests confirmed that a few of the cytomegalovirus-associated TCR beta chains recognize cytomegalovirus antigens. In a later analysis, several top co-occurrence clusters were reported to appear linked to parvovirus B19, influenza, CMV and Epstein-Barr virus. When HLA alleles, especially DR and DQ, strongly co-occurred, TCR associations were difficult to assign to individual alleles. A later analysis found that HLA-associated TCR beta chains were more clonally expanded and had lower generation probabilities than equally common non-associated chains. In a later genetic analysis, a missense DCLRE1C variant was associated with V-gene and J-gene trimming of TCR beta chains, and the association was replicated in an independent cohort. Correlated functional status among segregating V segments might reflect linkage disequilibrium, but an unknown experimental factor could not be ruled out. Immune exposure information for the cohort was limited to CMV serostatus. Because counts were too low, around 17 rarely observed V segments, including chromosome 9 orphons, were left out of the earlier analysis of about 620 of the donors.

In total, fewer than 750 healthy bone marrow donors made up the cohort. All cohort members were sampled while nominally healthy, although unrecorded immune exposures were likely present. The donor was CMV seronegative and belonged to the group of 352 seronegative cohort members. A peripheral blood sample was collected from each donor, and TCR beta sequencing was performed on peripheral blood mononuclear cells. Genomic DNA was extracted from the blood cell samples with the Qiagen DNeasy Blood Extraction Kit. The specimen was PBMCs. The chain employs TRBV5-1 and TRBJ1-4, with TRBD1 identical over 7 junction bases. This TCR derives from a man aged 40-50 years in good health and CMV-seronegative. The CDR3 reads CASSFGTAQTNEKLFF. The DNA is TGCGCCAGCAGCTTCGGGACAGCCCAAACTAATGAAAAACTGTTTTTT.